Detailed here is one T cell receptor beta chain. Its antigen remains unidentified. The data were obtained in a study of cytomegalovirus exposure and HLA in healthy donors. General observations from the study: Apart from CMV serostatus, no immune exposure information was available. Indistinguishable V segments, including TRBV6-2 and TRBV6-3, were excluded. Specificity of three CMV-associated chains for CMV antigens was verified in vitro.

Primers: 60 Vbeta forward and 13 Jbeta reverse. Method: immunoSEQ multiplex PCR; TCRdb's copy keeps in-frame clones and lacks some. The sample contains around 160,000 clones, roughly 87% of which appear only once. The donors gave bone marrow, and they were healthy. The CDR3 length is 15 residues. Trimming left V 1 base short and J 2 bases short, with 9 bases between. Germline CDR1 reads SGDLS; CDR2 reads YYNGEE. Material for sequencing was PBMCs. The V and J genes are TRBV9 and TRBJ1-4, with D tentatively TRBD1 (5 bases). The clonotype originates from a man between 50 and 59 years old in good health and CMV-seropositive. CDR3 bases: TGTGCCAGCAGCGTATCGGGGGGTACTAATGAAAAACTGTTTTTT. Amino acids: CASSVSGGTNEKLFF. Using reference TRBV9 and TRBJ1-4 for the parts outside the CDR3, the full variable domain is DSGVTQTPKHLITATGQRVTLRCSPRSGDLSVYWYQQSLDQGLQFLIQYYNGEERAKGNILERFSAQQFPDLHSELNLSSLELGDSALYFCASSVSGGTNEKLFFGSGTQLSVL.